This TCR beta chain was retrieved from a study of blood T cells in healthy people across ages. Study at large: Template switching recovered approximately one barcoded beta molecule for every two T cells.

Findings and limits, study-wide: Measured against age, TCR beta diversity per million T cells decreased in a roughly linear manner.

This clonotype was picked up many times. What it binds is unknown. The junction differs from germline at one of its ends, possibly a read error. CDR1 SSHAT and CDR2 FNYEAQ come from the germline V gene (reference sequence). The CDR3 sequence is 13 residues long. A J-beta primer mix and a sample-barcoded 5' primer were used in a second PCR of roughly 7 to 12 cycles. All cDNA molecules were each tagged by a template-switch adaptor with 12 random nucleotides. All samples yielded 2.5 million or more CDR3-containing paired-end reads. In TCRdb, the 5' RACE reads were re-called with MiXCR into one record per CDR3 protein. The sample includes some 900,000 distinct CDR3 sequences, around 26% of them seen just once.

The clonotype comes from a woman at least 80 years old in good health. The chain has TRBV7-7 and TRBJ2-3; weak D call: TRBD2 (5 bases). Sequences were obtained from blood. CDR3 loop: CASSWTQSGTQYF. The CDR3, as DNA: TGTGCTAGCAGCTGGACTCAATCGGGTACGCAGTATTTT.